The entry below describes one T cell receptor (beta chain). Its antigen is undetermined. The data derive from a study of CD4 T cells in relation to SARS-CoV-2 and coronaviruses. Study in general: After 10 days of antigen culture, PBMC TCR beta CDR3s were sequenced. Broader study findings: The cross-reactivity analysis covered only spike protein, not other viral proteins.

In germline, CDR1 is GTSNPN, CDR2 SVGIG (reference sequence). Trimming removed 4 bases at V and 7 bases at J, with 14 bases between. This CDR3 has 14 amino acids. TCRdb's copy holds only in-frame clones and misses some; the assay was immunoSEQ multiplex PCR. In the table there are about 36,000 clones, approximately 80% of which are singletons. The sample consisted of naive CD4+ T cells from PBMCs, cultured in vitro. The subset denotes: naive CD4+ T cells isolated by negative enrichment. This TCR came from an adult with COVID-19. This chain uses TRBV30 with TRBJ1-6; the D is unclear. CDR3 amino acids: CAWTPGRQNSPLHF. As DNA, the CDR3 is TGTGCCTGGACCCCTGGACGGCAAAATTCACCCCTCCACTTT. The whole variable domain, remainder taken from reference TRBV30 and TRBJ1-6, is SQTIHQWPATLVQPVGSPLSLECTVEGTSNPNLYWYRQAAGRGLQLLFYSVGIGQISSEVPQNLSASRPQDRQFILSSKKLLLSDSGFYLCAWTPGRQNSPLHFGNGTRLTVT.